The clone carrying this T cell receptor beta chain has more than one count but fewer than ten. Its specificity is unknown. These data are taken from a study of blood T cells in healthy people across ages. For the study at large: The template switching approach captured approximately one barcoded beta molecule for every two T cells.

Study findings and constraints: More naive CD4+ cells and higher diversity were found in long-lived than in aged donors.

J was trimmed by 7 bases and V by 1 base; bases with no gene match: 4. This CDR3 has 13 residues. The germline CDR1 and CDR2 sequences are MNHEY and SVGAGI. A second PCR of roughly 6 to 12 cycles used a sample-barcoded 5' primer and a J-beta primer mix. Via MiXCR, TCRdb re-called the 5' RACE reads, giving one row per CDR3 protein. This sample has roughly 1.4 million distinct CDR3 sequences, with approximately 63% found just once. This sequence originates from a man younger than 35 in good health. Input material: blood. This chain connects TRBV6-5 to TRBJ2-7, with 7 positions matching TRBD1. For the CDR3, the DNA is TGTGCCAGCAGTTACTTTCAGGGGGATGAGCAGTACTTC. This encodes CASSYFQGDEQYF.